This T cell receptor beta chain was sequenced during a study of neurological immune-mediated disorders. Notes on the study in general: No CDR3 amino acid sequences were shared by expanded clones across subjects, suggesting private repertoires in all groups.

Comment on this clonotype: What it binds is unknown.

The V and J ends lost 2 bases and 5 bases, in that order; junction bases with no gene match: 4. The CDR3 loop spans 15 amino acids. CDR1 is SGHRS and CDR2 is YFSETQ in the germline V gene. cDNA was made by 5'RACE with 10-nucleotide random UMIs. Via MiXCR, TCRdb re-called the 5' RACE reads, giving one row per CDR3 protein. The sample has fewer than 85,000 distinct CDR3 sequences; 15% to 20% are singletons. This sequence was found in a woman aged 35 to 49 in good health. Material: PBMCs. The V and J genes are TRBV5-1 and TRBJ2-1; TRBD2 matches 10 bases. CDR3 sequence (DNA): TGCGCCAGCAGCTTCCTAGCGGGAGCAAACAATGAGCAGTTCTTC. This translates into CASSFLAGANNEQFF.